This entry lists 15 T cell receptor beta chains sequenced from one sample in a study of cytomegalovirus exposure and HLA in healthy donors. The PCR was carried out with 60 Vbeta primers and 13 Jbeta primers. The assay was immunoSEQ multiplex PCR, and TCRdb's table has in-frame clones only and misses some. The table has 200,000 or so clones, more than 75% seen once. Material: PBMCs. Source of these receptors: a girl in the first two years of life in good health and CMV-seronegative.

V usage is TRBV5-1 and J usage is TRBJ1-2, with D possibly matching TRBD1 (6 bases). CDR3 size: 14 residues. The germline V gene has CDR1 SGHRS and CDR2 YFSETQ. Trimming left V 1 base short and J 3 bases short, with 10 bases between. The CDR3 protein is CASSLSDRYYGYTF. The CDR3 coding sequence is TGCGCCAGCAGCTTGTCCGACAGGTACTATGGCTACACCTTC.

The chain is built from TRBV30 and TRBJ1-1; 11 nucleotides agree with TRBD1. The length of the CDR3 is 18 residues. Germline values: CDR1 GTSNPN, CDR2 SVGIG (reference sequence). Losses at the gene ends were 5 bases for V and 1 base for J; bases not matched to a gene: 15. CDR3 bases: TGTGCCTGGGATCCCTTTGGGACAGGGGGGGAGAAGAACACTGAAGCTTTCTTT. Residues: CAWDPFGTGGEKNTEAFF.

The chain joins TRBV7-2 to TRBJ2-3; D unresolved. The CDR3 extends over 13 amino acids. Trimming shortened V by 1 base and J by 4 bases, and 6 bases separated the two germline ends. CDR1 is SGHTA, CDR2 FQGNSA, per germline. The CDR3 protein is CASSLESPDTQYF. The CDR3 coding sequence is TGTGCCAGCAGCTTAGAATCTCCAGATACGCAGTATTTT. Full variable domain (outside the CDR3, taken from reference TRBV7-2 and TRBJ2-3): GAGVSQSPSNKVTEKGKDVELRCDPISGHTALYWYRQSLGQGLEFLIYFQGNSAPDKSGLPSDRFSAERTGGSVSTLTIQRTQQEDSAVYLCASSLESPDTQYFGPGTRLTVL.

Regarding this clone: At one end the junction does not follow the germline gene, possibly because of a read error. The chain couples TRBV5-4 to TRBJ1-1; 11 bases align to TRBD1. The CDR3 runs to 20 residues. Germline assignment: CDR1 SGHNT and CDR2 YYREEE (reference sequence). The CDR3 DNA follows: TGTGCCAGCAGCTTGTTCCGGGACAGGGGGTTGATAGGCATGAACACTGAAGTTTTCTTT. Translated, it gives CASSLFRDRGLIGMNTEVFF.

This rearrangement joins TRBV6-5 to TRBJ2-7, with TRBD2 matching 8 bases. The trim removed 0 bases at V and 0 bases at J, leaving 1 base unmatched. CDR1 and CDR2 (germline): MNHEY, SVGAGI. The length of the CDR3 is 15 residues. This chain's CDR3 is CASSYSSGGSYEQYF. The CDR3 DNA reads as TGTGCCAGCAGTTACTCAAGCGGGGGCTCCTACGAGCAGTACTTC.

The genes are TRBV6-5 and TRBJ2-7, with D perhaps matching TRBD2 (5 bases). Trimming stripped 3 bases from V and 5 bases from J, with 14 bases between. The CDR3 totals 14 residues. Germline V lookup: CDR1 MNHEY, CDR2 SVGAGI. In DNA form, the CDR3 reads TGTGCCAGCAGTTATCTGGGGAGTAGCAACGAGCAGTACTTC. Encoded protein: CASSYLGSSNEQYF.

The J gene is TRBJ1-1, the V gene TRBV7-9; no definite D call. CDR1 and CDR2 from the germline V gene are SEHNR and FQNEAQ (reference sequence). V was shortened by 1 base and J by 7 bases, with 4 bases between the two germline ends. The CDR3 consists of 11 residues. This chain's CDR3 is CASSLGGEAFF. The CDR3 DNA is TGTGCCAGCAGCTTAGGAGGTGAAGCTTTCTTT.

The rearrangement uses TRBV7-6 and TRBJ2-3; D is perhaps TRBD2 (7 bases). Deletions cut 1 base from V and 0 bases from J, with 23 bases between. The CDR3 runs to 20 residues. Germline-derived CDR1 and CDR2 are SGHVS and FNYEAQ. CDR3 nucleotide sequence: TGTGCCAGCAGCTTAGTATTAGAGGCAGGGGACTATTTGAGCACAGATACGCAGTATTTT. Translation: CASSLVLEAGDYLSTDTQYF.

The chain is built from TRBV21-1 and TRBJ2-7; the listed D gene, TRBD1, was not tested against the DNA. TRBV21-1 represents a pseudogene. The CDR3 runs 15 residues. In nucleotides, the CDR3 is TGTGCCAGCAGCAGACCCGGGACAGGAGCCTACGAGCAGTACTTC. Its translation: CASSRPGTGAYEQYF.

The chain combines TRBV9 with TRBJ2-1; no reliable D call. Trimming pared 1 base from V and 0 bases from J, leaving 5 bases between. The CDR3 has 14 residues. From germline, CDR1 is SGDLS and CDR2 YYNGEE. The CDR3 nucleotides read TGTGCCAGCAGCGTATACGGCTCCTACAATGAGCAGTTCTTC. Encoded protein: CASSVYGSYNEQFF.

CDR3 sequence: CASSLVWGGTGNYTF. As DNA, the CDR3 is TGTGCCAGCAGCTTAGTTTGGGGGGGTACAGGGAACTACACCTTC. The chain combines TRBV7-2 with TRBJ1-2, with D possibly being TRBD1 (6 bases). The germline V and J ends were trimmed by 1 base and 10 bases, with 19 bases remaining between them. The CDR3 covers 15 residues. Germline-derived CDR1 and CDR2 are SGHTA and FQGNSA.

This clone came up a few times. This sequence joins TRBV5-8 and TRBJ1-4, with 12 bases lining up with TRBD1. V was pared by 3 bases and J by 5 bases, with 11 bases of the junction left unmatched. The CDR3 consists of 18 residues. Germline V gives CDR1 SGHTS, CDR2 YDEGEE. This CDR3 reads CASSSGTGGETLNEKLFF. CDR3 in DNA: TGTGCCAGCAGCTCCGGGACAGGGGGCGAAACCCTAAATGAAAAACTGTTTTTT.

As DNA, the CDR3 is TGCGCCAGCAGCCCACCACGGGACAGGGTATACTATGGCTACACCTTC. Translation gives CASSPPRDRVYYGYTF. The gene calls are TRBV4-1 and TRBJ1-2; TRBD1 agrees at 9 bases. The germline V gene has CDR1 MGHRA and CDR2 YSYEKL. There are 16 residues in the CDR3. Germline trimming cut 4 bases from V and 3 bases from J; bases unmatched to any gene: 9.

This chain links TRBV10-2 with TRBJ1-5, with a weak D call TRBD1 (5 bases). CDR1 and CDR2 from the germline V gene are WSHSY and SAAADI. V was pared by 5 bases and J by 3 bases, with 11 bases between. This CDR3 is built from 14 residues. Here the CDR3 DNA reads TGCGCCAGCAGTATGGACAAGTACAATCAGCCCCAGCATTTT. Its protein product is CASSMDKYNQPQHF.

The chain links TRBV2 to TRBJ2-7; tentative D call: TRBD2 (5 bases). Germline CDR1 SNHLY, CDR2 FYNNEI. CDR3 size: 16 residues. Trimming removed 5 bases at V and 2 bases at J, with 19 bases between. The DNA of the CDR3 is TGTGCCAGCAGTTCTGTACTACTAGGTGACCCCTACGAGCAGTACTTC. Residues: CASSSVLLGDPYEQYF.